This T cell receptor (beta chain) stems from a study of T cells in Graves' hyperthyroidism and ophthalmopathy. This clonotype was counted at least ten times. Each diagnosis was grounded in clinical symptoms, serum thyroxine and TRAb, thyroid ultrasound, and orbital computed tomography. Regions amplified from RNA transcripts were the TCR beta CDR3 regions. During a first-round RT-PCR of the TCR CDR3, the HTBI primer set was used. In TCRdb, the multiplex PCR reads were re-called with MiXCR into one record per CDR3 protein. The sample yields roughly 700,000 distinct CDR3 sequences, around 15% seen once. In germline, CDR1 is MNHEY, CDR2 SMNVEV (reference sequence). The CDR3 is made up of 16 amino acids. Trimming cost V 1 base and J 0 bases, with 10 bases left between them.

The chain has TRBV27 and TRBJ2-1, with D possibly being TRBD1 (6 bases). The source material was blood. This clonotype was obtained from a woman aged 18-35 years with Graves' hyperthyroidism. CDR3 sequence: CASSLYGQSSYNEQFF. For the CDR3, the DNA is TGTGCCAGCAGTTTATACGGACAGTCCTCCTACAATGAGCAGTTCTTC.